The next 26 T cell receptor beta chains were all read from a single sample in a study of early T cells in non-severe SARS-CoV-2 infection. TCRdb re-called the 5' RACE reads with MiXCR, one entry per CDR3 protein. The top ten clones hold nearly 6% of a sample with more than 60,000 distinct CDR3 sequences, under 15% of them seen once. Material: whole blood. Receptor source: an adult who was a healthcare worker with PCR-confirmed SARS-CoV-2 infection or an uninfected control (not recorded which).

This clonotype was seen only a few times. The V call is TRBV6-6, the J call TRBJ1-2; TRBD1 matches 7 bases. Looked up from germline, CDR1 is MNHNY and CDR2 is SVGAGI (reference sequence). This CDR3 is 14 amino acids long. V lost 3 bases to trimming and J lost 4 bases; unmatched junction nucleotides: 5. The CDR3 sequence: CASSYTGAGYGYTF. CDR3 in DNA: TGTGCCAGCAGTTATACAGGGGCGGGCTATGGCTACACCTTC.

V is TRBV4-1 and J is TRBJ2-7; 9 bases are a match to TRBD1. This CDR3 is 15 amino acids long. With V trimmed by 3 bases and J by 5 bases, 8 bases remained unmatched. Germline CDR1 and CDR2: MGHRA and YSYEKL. The CDR3 DNA is TGCGCCAGCAGCCAGCCCCGGGACAGGGCCCACGAGCAGTACTTC. Protein: CASSQPRDRAHEQYF.

This clonotype was found many times. The rearrangement joins TRBV7-3 to TRBJ2-1; no clear D gene. This CDR3 is built from 14 residues. Trimming removed 0 bases from V and 2 bases from J, with 5 bases in between. From germline, CDR1 is SGHTA and CDR2 FQGTGA. CDR3: CASSLTGTYNEQFF. As DNA, the CDR3 is TGTGCCAGCAGCTTAACTGGCACCTACAATGAGCAGTTCTTC. The full variable domain, with the rest looked up from reference TRBV7-3 and TRBJ2-1, is GAGVSQTPSNKVTEKGKYVELRCDPISGHTALYWYRQSLGQGPEFLIYFQGTGAADDSGLPNDRFFAVRPEGSVSTLKIQRTERGDSAVYLCASSLTGTYNEQFFGPGTRLTVL.

This clonotype was recorded a few times. This rearrangement joins TRBV5-1 to TRBJ2-7; 7 bases map to TRBD2. Germline CDR1 and CDR2: SGHRS and YFSETQ. The CDR3 consists of 14 residues. V lost 2 bases and J lost 5; bases outside the gene matches: 7. CDR3 nucleotides: TGCGCCAGCAGCTTTAGGACTAGTCATAACGAGCAGTACTTC. Residues: CASSFRTSHNEQYF.

This clonotype was observed a few times. This chain links TRBV2 with TRBJ2-5; no firm D call. Germline V CDR1 and CDR2: SNHLY, FYNNEI. Trimming pared 8 bases from V and 7 bases from J, leaving 11 bases between. The CDR3 runs to 11 residues. The CDR3 nucleotides are TGTGCCAGCGTCTTGTCGGTGACCCAGTACTTC. The encoded protein is CASVLSVTQYF. Looking up the rest from reference TRBV2 and TRBJ2-5 gives the full variable domain: EPEVTQTPSHQVTQMGQEVILRCVPISNHLYFYWYRQILGQKVEFLVSFYNNEISEKSEIFDDQFSVERPDGSNFTLKIRSTKLEDSAMYFCASVLSVTQYFGPGTRLLVL.

In this sample, this clonotype turned up a few times. The chain carries TRBV7-9 and TRBJ2-1; 9 nucleotides agree with TRBD2. This CDR3 spans 15 amino acids. The germline gives CDR1 SEHNR, CDR2 FQNEAQ (reference sequence). The J segment lost 7 bases and the V segment lost 4 bases, leaving 8 bases of the junction unmatched. In nucleotides, the CDR3 is TGTGCCAGCAGCTCGCCGGGACTAGCAGGGAATGAGCAGTTCTTC. Translation gives CASSSPGLAGNEQFF.

Turning to this clonotype: A read error is possible here, since a much larger clone lies one base away. The gene calls are TRBV28 and TRBJ1-1; 9 positions agree with TRBD1. Germline V gives CDR1 MDHEN, CDR2 SYDVKM. The V and J ends lost 8 bases and 4 bases, in that order; junction bases with no gene match: 8. The CDR3 extends over 14 amino acids. The CDR3 sequence: CASEPGQGSTEAFF. The DNA of the CDR3 is TGTGCCAGCGAACCGGGACAGGGATCCACTGAAGCTTTCTTT.

This clonotype was seen many times. The J gene is TRBJ1-2, the V gene TRBV7-6; unclear D gene. Germline V gives CDR1 SGHVS, CDR2 FNYEAQ. The CDR3 has 10 residues. V was cut by 3 bases and J by 7 bases, with 3 bases left in between. Here the CDR3 reads CASSFGGYTF. In DNA form, the CDR3 reads TGTGCCAGCAGCTTTGGTGGCTACACCTTC.

This clonotype was seen more than once but under ten times. J is TRBJ2-3 and V is TRBV28, with a weak D call TRBD2 (6 bases). V was trimmed by 1 base and J by 3 bases, leaving 17 bases between them. This CDR3 contains 17 residues. Germline assignment: CDR1 MDHEN and CDR2 SYDVKM. The CDR3 spells CASSLFGQDRGTDTQYF. The CDR3 region has the DNA TGTGCCAGCAGTTTATTCGGGCAGGATCGGGGGACAGATACGCAGTATTTT.

The chain is built from TRBV12-3 or TRBV12-4 and TRBJ2-7; D is undetermined. The V end lost 3 bases, the J end lost 3 bases, and 9 bases lay between the germline ends. The CDR3 runs to 13 residues. CDR3: CASSFGPRYEQYF. The CDR3 DNA reads TGTGCCAGCAGTTTCGGCCCCCGCTACGAGCAGTACTTC.

The chain links TRBV18 to TRBJ2-7; D is unresolved. CDR3 size: 17 residues. The germline V gene encodes CDR1 KGHSH and CDR2 LQKENI. V was cut by 3 bases and J by 2 bases, with 20 bases left in between. Here the CDR3 DNA reads TGTGCCAGCTCACCGTTCCTCCCTCGGGTTGAGGCCTACGAGCAGTACTTC. Translated: CASSPFLPRVEAYEQYF. Using reference TRBV18 and TRBJ2-7 for the parts outside the CDR3, the full variable domain is NAGVMQNPRHLVRRRGQEARLRCSPMKGHSHVYWYRQLPEEGLKFMVYLQKENIIDESGMPKERFSAEFPKEGPSILRIQQVVRGDSAAYFCASSPFLPRVEAYEQYFGPGTRLTVT.

This clonotype was observed a handful of times. The chain recombines TRBV2 with TRBJ2-4; tentatively, D is TRBD1 or TRBD2 (6 bases each). V lost 1 base, J lost 6 bases, and 7 bases lay in between. CDR1 SNHLY and CDR2 FYNNEI come from the germline V gene. The CDR3 runs to 13 residues. In DNA form, the CDR3 reads TGTGCCAGCAGTGAAGAGGGGGGAAACATTCAGTACTTC. It codes for CASSEEGGNIQYF. Looking up the rest from reference TRBV2 and TRBJ2-4 gives the full variable domain: EPEVTQTPSHQVTQMGQEVILRCVPISNHLYFYWYRQILGQKVEFLVSFYNNEISEKSEIFDDQFSVERPDGSNFTLKIRSTKLEDSAMYFCASSEEGGNIQYFGAGTRLSVL.

This chain connects TRBV28 to TRBJ2-7; either TRBD1 or TRBD2 may fit D (5 bases each). This CDR3 is 14 amino acids long. Trimming shortened V by 5 bases and J by 2 bases, and 13 bases separated the two germline ends. Germline loops: CDR1 MDHEN, CDR2 SYDVKM. In nucleotides, the CDR3 is TGTGCCAGCAGTGCCGGGGCCAGCCCCTACGAGCAGTACTTC. Its translation: CASSAGASPYEQYF.

This clonotype was detected only a few times. J is TRBJ1-1 and V is TRBV28; D unclear. The CDR3 totals 14 residues. Germline CDR1 reads MDHEN; CDR2 reads SYDVKM. V shed 4 bases and J shed 4 bases, with 13 bases lying between them. The CDR3 spells CASSYHTGSTEAFF. CDR3 coding DNA: TGTGCCAGCAGTTATCACACGGGTAGCACTGAAGCTTTCTTT. Drawing the rest from reference TRBV28 and TRBJ1-1, the complete variable domain is DVKVTQSSRYLVKRTGEKVFLECVQDMDHENMFWYRQDPGLGLRLIYFSYDVKMKEKGDIPEGYSVSREKKERFSLILESASTNQTSMYLCASSYHTGSTEAFFGQGTRLTVV.

This sequence joins TRBV29-1 and TRBJ2-3; either TRBD1 or TRBD2 may supply D (6 bases each). The V and J ends lost 3 bases and 0 bases respectively, with 10 bases between them. The germline V gene encodes CDR1 SQVTM and CDR2 ANQGSEA. The CDR3 is 14 residues long. The CDR3 DNA reads TGCAGCGTTGAGAGGGGGGCTAGCACAGATACGCAGTATTTT. It translates to CSVERGASTDTQYF.

This clonotype was observed many times. This chain uses TRBV11-2 with TRBJ1-2, with TRBD1 matching over 9 bases. Germline V gene sequence: CDR1 SGHAT, CDR2 FQNNGV. V was clipped by 3 bases and J by 6 bases; unmatched bases: 8. The CDR3 totals 15 residues. CDR3 sequence (DNA): TGTGCCAGCAGCTTCGAACCCGGGACAGGGAATGGCTACACCTTC. Translating gives CASSFEPGTGNGYTF.

The genes are TRBV9 and TRBJ2-3; D gene uncertain. Trimming stripped 3 bases from V and 8 bases from J, with 13 bases between. The CDR3 is 13 amino acids. The germline V gene encodes CDR1 SGDLS and CDR2 YYNGEE. CDR3 protein: CASSARSSGTQYF. The CDR3 DNA is TGTGCCAGCAGCGCTCGGAGTTCCGGTACGCAGTATTTT. Drawing the rest from reference TRBV9 and TRBJ2-3, the complete variable domain is DSGVTQTPKHLITATGQRVTLRCSPRSGDLSVYWYQQSLDQGLQFLIQYYNGEERAKGNILERFSAQQFPDLHSELNLSSLELGDSALYFCASSARSSGTQYFGPGTRLTVL.

This clonotype was counted at least ten times. V usage is TRBV20-1 and J usage is TRBJ2-1; a weak D match, TRBD2 (5 bases). Germline V CDR1 and CDR2: DFQATT, SNEGSKA (reference sequence). Trimming pared 3 bases from V and 13 bases from J, leaving 10 bases between. The CDR3 has 10 residues. CDR3 sequence: CSASEGAQFF. The CDR3 DNA sequence: TGCAGTGCTAGTGAGGGCGCTCAGTTCTTC.

As regards this clonotype: A single base separates this from a much larger clone, so it may be a read error. The rearrangement joins TRBV5-4 to TRBJ2-7; D gene uncertain. Trimming cost V 2 bases and J 3 bases, with 9 bases left between them. The CDR3 extends over 13 amino acids. Germline CDR1 reads SGHNT; CDR2 reads YYREEE (reference sequence). The CDR3 nucleotides read TGTGCCAGCAGCTTTGAGTGGGGCTACGAGCAGTACTTC. This gives the protein CASSFEWGYEQYF.

This clonotype was picked up many times. A read error may produce the germline difference seen at one junction end. This rearrangement joins TRBV6-5 to TRBJ1-6, with D possibly matching TRBD1 (6 bases). Germline assignment: CDR1 MNHEY and CDR2 SVGAGI. The CDR3 spans 14 residues. The CDR3 loop reads CASSSGHHNSPLHF. CDR3 nucleotides: TGTGCCAGCAGCTCGGGACACCATAATTCACCCCTCCATTTT.

This chain joins TRBV3-1 and TRBJ1-6; tentatively, D is TRBD1 (6 bases). The CDR3 is 14 amino acids. Germline loops: CDR1 LGHDT, CDR2 YNNKEL (reference sequence). Between the trimmed V and J ends, which lost 2 bases and 10 bases, there was a span of 12 bases. The CDR3 is CASSQRGARSPLHF. CDR3 DNA sequence: TGTGCCAGCAGCCAACGGGGGGCTCGGTCACCCCTCCACTTT.

At least ten counts were recorded for this clonotype. The chain recombines TRBV20-1 with TRBJ2-1; TRBD2 matches at 9 bases. The J segment lost 10 bases and the V segment lost 0 bases, leaving 10 bases of the junction unmatched. CDR3 length: 15 amino acids. CDR1 is DFQATT and CDR2 is SNEGSKA in the germline V gene (reference sequence). CDR3 loop: CSARDSLAGYREQFF. CDR3 bases: TGCAGTGCTAGAGATTCGCTAGCGGGGTACAGGGAGCAGTTCTTC.

This rearrangement joins TRBV5-1 to TRBJ1-2; possible D gene TRBD1, 6 bases. The length of the CDR3 is 14 residues. Germline V lookup: CDR1 SGHRS, CDR2 YFSETQ. Trimming took off 4 bases at V and 4 bases at J, with 14 bases between the two ends. The CDR3 DNA follows: TGCGCCAGCAGCGGACCGGACAGCTCCTATGGCTACACCTTC. Its protein is CASSGPDSSYGYTF.

V and J are TRBV28 and TRBJ2-1; the D gene is possibly TRBD2 (5 bases). Per the germline V gene, CDR1 is MDHEN and CDR2 is SYDVKM. V lost 3 bases and J 7 bases, leaving 7 bases between the germline ends. The CDR3 length is 12 residues. This chain's CDR3 is CASSLRVNEQFF. The CDR3 region has the DNA TGTGCCAGCAGTTTGAGGGTTAATGAGCAGTTCTTC.

This clonotype was detected a few times. V usage is TRBV20-1 and J usage is TRBJ1-2, with D possibly being TRBD1 (5 bases). The V end lost 5 bases, the J end lost 0 bases, and 10 bases lay between the germline ends. Germline assignment: CDR1 DFQATT and CDR2 SNEGSKA (reference sequence). The CDR3 sequence is 13 residues long. The CDR3 region has the DNA TGCAGTGCTGGGGACGGCACTAACTATGGCTACACCTTC. It encodes CSAGDGTNYGYTF.

J is TRBJ2-2 and V is TRBV5-1, with 10 bases lining up with TRBD1. V lost 4 bases to trimming and J lost 5 bases; unmatched junction nucleotides: 5. This CDR3 region has 15 residues. Germline CDR1 SGHRS, CDR2 YFSETQ. This CDR3 reads CASSLRDRGTGELFF. Written as DNA, the CDR3 is TGCGCCAGCAGCCTCCGGGACAGGGGAACCGGGGAGCTGTTTTTT. The complete variable domain, with remaining parts taken from reference TRBV5-1 and TRBJ2-2, reads KAGVTQTPRYLIKTRGQQVTLSCSPISGHRSVSWYQQTPGQGLQFLFEYFSETQRNKGNFPGRFSGRQFSNSRSEMNVSTLELGDSALYLCASSLRDRGTGELFFGEGSRLTVL.